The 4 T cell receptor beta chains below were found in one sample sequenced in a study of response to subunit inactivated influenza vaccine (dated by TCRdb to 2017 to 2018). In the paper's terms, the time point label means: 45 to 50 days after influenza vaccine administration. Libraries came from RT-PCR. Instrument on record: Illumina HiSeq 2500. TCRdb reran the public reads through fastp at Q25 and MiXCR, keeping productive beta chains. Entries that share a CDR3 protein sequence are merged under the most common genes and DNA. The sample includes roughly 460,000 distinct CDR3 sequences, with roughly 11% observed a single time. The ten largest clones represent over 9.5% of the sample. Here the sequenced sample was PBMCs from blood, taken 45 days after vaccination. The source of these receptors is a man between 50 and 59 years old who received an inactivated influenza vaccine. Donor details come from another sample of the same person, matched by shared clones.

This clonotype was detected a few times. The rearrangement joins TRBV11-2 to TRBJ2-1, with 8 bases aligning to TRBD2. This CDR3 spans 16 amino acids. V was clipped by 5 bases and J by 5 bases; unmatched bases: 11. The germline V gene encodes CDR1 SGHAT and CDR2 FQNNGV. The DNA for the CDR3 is TGTGCCAGCAGCATAACTCGGGGGGGCCTGAACAATGAGCAGTTCTTC. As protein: CASSITRGGLNNEQFF.

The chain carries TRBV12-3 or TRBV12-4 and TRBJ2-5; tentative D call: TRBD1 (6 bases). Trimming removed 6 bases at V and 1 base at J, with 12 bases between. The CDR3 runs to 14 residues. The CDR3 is CASRTGTFQETQYF. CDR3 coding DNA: TGTGCCAGCAGAACAGGGACCTTCCAAGAGACCCAGTACTTC.

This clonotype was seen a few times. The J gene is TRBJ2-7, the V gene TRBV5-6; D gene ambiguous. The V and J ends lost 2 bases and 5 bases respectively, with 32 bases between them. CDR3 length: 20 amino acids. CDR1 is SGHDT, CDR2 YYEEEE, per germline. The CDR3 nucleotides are TGTGCCAGCAGCTTACGTCTACTCTTTAATCGTTCTCCCATTCCCCACGAGCAGTACTTC. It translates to CASSLRLLFNRSPIPHEQYF.

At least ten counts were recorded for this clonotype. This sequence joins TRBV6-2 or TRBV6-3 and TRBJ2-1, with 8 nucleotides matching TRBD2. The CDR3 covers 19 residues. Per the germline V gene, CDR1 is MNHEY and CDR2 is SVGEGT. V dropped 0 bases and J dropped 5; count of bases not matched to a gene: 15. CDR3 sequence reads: CASSYSRRVSGRRNNEQFF. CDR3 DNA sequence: TGTGCCAGCAGTTACTCGCGGCGAGTGAGCGGGAGAAGGAACAATGAGCAGTTCTTC.